Given below is one T cell receptor (beta chain) in context. This specimen comes from a study of blood T cell repertoires in COVID-19. For the study at large: Samples representing acute and convalescent COVID-19 were sourced from the United States, Italy and Spain. Sources were T cells, B-cell-depleted T cells, or PBMCs; the material itself was cDNA or gDNA.

Source study methods: Estimation of nucleated cell counts was performed using reference gene primer amplification. TCRdb's table, derived via immunoSEQ multiplex PCR, lists solely in-frame clones and lacks some. V and J calls and clone size are as listed in that table; D and trimming were resolved from the DNA. The repertoire includes approximately 260,000 clones, nearly 90% of them detected once, and around 4.6% sits in the top ten. Germline V lookup: CDR1 MRHNA, CDR2 SNTAGT. The J segment lost 1 base and the V segment lost 3 bases, leaving 7 bases of the junction unmatched. This CDR3 has 17 residues.

The chain joins TRBV6-4 to TRBJ1-5; the match to TRBD1 covers 9 bases. Material for sequencing was peripheral blood. This TCR came from a woman in her thirties or forties who had recovered from COVID-19. CDR3 DNA: TGTGCCAGCAGTGAATACCCCGGGACAGGGAGCAATCAGCCCCAGCATTTT. Protein product: CASSEYPGTGSNQPQHF.